The 16 T cell receptor beta chains given below trace back to one sample, sequenced in a study of spatial heterogeneity in lung cancer. General study results and limits: Expanded alpha and beta TCR counts within tumors tracked tumor mutation counts.

Time point reported: sample taken at primary tumor resection. No cognate antigen is known for these TCRs. In TCRdb, the 5' RACE reads were re-called with MiXCR into one record per CDR3 protein. The sample lists some 6,900 distinct CDR3 sequences, roughly 10% occurring once. This material consisted of lung tumor tissue, taken at surgery. Every receptor here comes from a female donor with early-stage non-small cell lung cancer.

This clonotype showed up just a few times. CDR3 loop: CASSGRPGNQPQHF. The DNA of the CDR3 is TGTGCCAGCAGTGGTCGTCCCGGCAATCAGCCCCAGCATTTT. V is TRBV6-1 and J is TRBJ1-5; D call uncertain. From germline, CDR1 is MNHNS and CDR2 SASEGT. The CDR3 is 14 residues long. The germline V and J ends were trimmed by 4 bases and 2 bases, with 9 bases remaining between them.

J is TRBJ2-1 and V is TRBV14; 10 bases agree with TRBD2. Germline CDR1 SGHDN, CDR2 FVKESK. There are 16 residues in the CDR3. V lost 2 bases to trimming and J lost 9 bases; unmatched junction nucleotides: 10. CDR3 protein: CASSQQRGGSLGEQFF. CDR3 bases: TGTGCCAGCAGCCAACAGCGGGGGGGCTCTTTGGGTGAGCAGTTCTTC.

The chain couples TRBV2 to TRBJ2-3, with 8 positions matching TRBD1. V dropped 3 bases and J dropped 4; count of bases not matched to a gene: 3. The CDR3 contains 14 residues. In germline, CDR1 is SNHLY, CDR2 FYNNEI. In DNA form, the CDR3 reads TGTGCCAGCAGTGAGGACAGGGCTCCAGATACGCAGTATTTT. Translated, it gives CASSEDRAPDTQYF.

This sequence joins TRBV6-5 and TRBJ2-3, with D possibly matching TRBD1 (5 bases). V was shortened by 6 bases and J by 3 bases, with 10 bases between the two germline ends. The CDR3 is 13 residues long. Germline CDR1 MNHEY, CDR2 SVGAGI. As DNA, the CDR3 is TGTGCCAGCAGACAGGACCTGACAGATACGCAGTATTTT. It encodes CASRQDLTDTQYF.

This clonotype occurred a few times. The V gene is TRBV6-2 or TRBV6-3, the J gene TRBJ2-7; no clear D gene. The CDR3 has 12 residues. The ends were cut back, 0 bases at V and 2 bases at J, with 2 bases in the middle. Looked up from germline, CDR1 is MNHEY and CDR2 is SVGEGT. CDR3 region: CASSYSAYEQYF. Written as DNA, the CDR3 is TGTGCCAGCAGTTACTCCGCCTACGAGCAGTACTTC.

The chain uses TRBV6-6 and TRBJ2-2; no reliable D call. This CDR3 has 13 residues. The V and J ends lost 6 bases and 2 bases respectively, with 7 bases between them. Germline V CDR1 and CDR2: MNHNY, SVGAGI (reference sequence). The DNA of the CDR3 is TGTGCCAGCAGGGGCAGTAACACCGGGGAGCTGTTTTTT. This codes for CASRGSNTGELFF.

Relative to its sample, this clonotype is medium-sized. V is TRBV28 and J is TRBJ2-3; TRBD1 matches at 11 bases. With 7 bases clipped from V and 4 bases from J, the junction kept 7 bases outside the gene matches. The V gene's germline CDR1 is MDHEN and CDR2 SYDVKM. This CDR3 has 15 residues. The CDR3 sequence is CASIERDRGADTQYF. The DNA for the CDR3 is TGTGCCAGCATCGAGCGGGACAGGGGGGCAGATACGCAGTATTTT.

V usage is TRBV5-1 and J usage is TRBJ1-5, with D possibly TRBD1 on 6 matching bases. This CDR3 contains 13 residues. Trimming pared 5 bases from V and 6 bases from J, leaving 12 bases between. Germline CDR1 SGHRS, CDR2 YFSETQ. CDR3 loop: CASSTGRGQPQHF. Written as DNA, the CDR3 is TGCGCCAGCAGTACAGGGAGGGGTCAGCCCCAGCATTTT.

This clonotype occurred a few times. The CDR3 region has the DNA TGTGCCAGCAGCTTACGTTTGGACACCCTAGGAGAGACCCAGTACTTC. Amino acid sequence: CASSLRLDTLGETQYF. The chain is built from TRBV7-9 and TRBJ2-5; weak D call: TRBD1 (5 bases). V lost 2 bases, J lost 4 bases, and 17 bases lay in between. CDR3 length: 16 amino acids. CDR1 is SEHNR, CDR2 FQNEAQ, per germline (reference sequence).

This clonotype has only a few counts. The rearrangement joins TRBV6-2 or TRBV6-3 to TRBJ1-5, with TRBD1 matching 7 bases. J was trimmed by 7 bases and V by 0 bases; bases with no gene match: 6. Germline V gene sequence: CDR1 MNHEY, CDR2 SVGEGT. The CDR3 sequence is 15 residues long. CDR3 sequence (DNA): TGTGCCAGCAGTTACTCTTGGACAGGTAGCCAGCCCCAGCATTTT. It is translated as CASSYSWTGSQPQHF.

CDR3 in amino acids: CASRIGGDYGYTF. The CDR3 DNA follows: TGTGCCAGCAGGATAGGGGGAGACTATGGCTACACCTTC. The V call is TRBV28, the J call TRBJ1-2; TRBD1 might be the D (6 bases). Germline CDR1 MDHEN, CDR2 SYDVKM. This CDR3 region has 13 residues. The ends were cut back, 6 bases at V and 3 bases at J, with 11 bases in the middle.

The rearrangement links TRBV18 to TRBJ1-1; 9 bases map to TRBD1. This CDR3 has 13 amino acids. Unmatched junction bases numbered 3, after V lost 6 bases and J lost 4 bases. Germline V gene sequence: CDR1 KGHSH, CDR2 LQKENI. CDR3 residues: CASSLGQGTEAFF. The CDR3 region has the DNA TGTGCCAGCTCCTTGGGACAGGGCACTGAAGCTTTCTTT.

The chain has TRBV2 and TRBJ2-7; TRBD2 matches at 7 bases. This CDR3 is built from 13 residues. Germline V gene lookup returns CDR1 SNHLY and CDR2 FYNNEI. With 7 bases clipped from V and 5 bases from J, the junction kept 8 bases outside the gene matches. CDR3 DNA sequence: TGTGCCAGCACCCTCTGGGAGGGCCACGAGCAGTACTTC. Translated, it gives CASTLWEGHEQYF.

Remarks on this clonotype: Mismatch with germline at one junction end may stem from a read error. The chain links TRBV7-9 to TRBJ1-1, with D uncertain. The length of the CDR3 is 14 residues. Germline lookup yields CDR1 SEHNR and CDR2 FQNEAQ (reference sequence). The CDR3 reads CASSPPDAYLEVFF. CDR3 in DNA: TGTGCCAGCAGCCCGCCGGACGCATACCTAGAAGTTTTCTTT.

The genes are TRBV6-1 and TRBJ1-2; maybe TRBD1 (5 bases). The germline V gene encodes CDR1 MNHNS and CDR2 SASEGT. The CDR3 loop spans 14 amino acids. Between the trimmed V and J ends, which lost 4 bases and 4 bases, there was a span of 13 bases. The CDR3 DNA reads as TGTGCCAGCAGTGCCGCGGAGGGACCCTATGGCTACACCTTC. This sequence encodes CASSAAEGPYGYTF.

The genes are TRBV28 and TRBJ1-6; TRBD1 aligns across 10 bases. V dropped 6 bases and J dropped 0; count of bases not matched to a gene: 8. The V gene's germline CDR1 is MDHEN and CDR2 SYDVKM. This CDR3 spans 18 amino acids. In DNA form, the CDR3 reads TGTGCCAGCAGGATGGACAGGGGGAAGAGCTCCTATAATTCACCCCTCCACTTT. Translating it yields CASRMDRGKSSYNSPLHF.